This is a list of T cell receptor beta chains from one sample in a study of beta chain features in type 1 diabetes. The protocol was immunoSEQ multiplex PCR, while the TCRdb copy is restricted to in-frame clones and leaves out a portion. Of a few hundred thousand clones in the sample, approximately 30% are singletons; the top ten hold roughly 0.066%. The sample consisted of naive CD4+ T cells from blood. The receptors derive from a man aged 18 to 29 in good health. Each CDR3 is given with its conserved first and last residue. The D gene is left open where the match is weak. Not all rows give a size; the values are once, few, many and, for expanded clones, a class.

J gene: TRBJ2-7
D gene: NA
clone size: NA
V gene: TRBV19
CDR3 DNA: TGTGCCAGTAGTACCCTTGCAGGTTCCTACGAGCAGTACTTC
CDR3 protein: CASSTLAGSYEQYF

J gene: TRBJ2-2
D gene: TRBD1
clone size: NA
V gene: TRBV28
CDR3 DNA: TGTGCCAGCAGTCTACCGGGACAGGGGAGGGTCGGGGAGCTGTTTTTT
CDR3 protein: CASSLPGQGRVGELFF

J gene: TRBJ2-1
D gene: NA
clone size: NA
V gene: TRBV4-3
CDR3 DNA: TGCGCCAGCAGCCAAGCCCGGCAGGGCGTCTACAATGAGCAGTTCTTC
CDR3 protein: CASSQARQGVYNEQFF

J gene: TRBJ1-2
D gene: NA
clone size: NA
V gene: TRBV2
CDR3 DNA: TGTGCCAGCAAAGTCACTCCCTGGGACTATGGCTACACCTTC
CDR3 protein: CASKVTPWDYGYTF

J gene: TRBJ2-3
D gene: NA
clone size: NA
V gene: TRBV13
CDR3 DNA: TGTGCCAGCAGCGCGCGACAGGGCAGCGGGATCCAGTCGCAGTATTTT
CDR3 protein: CASSARQGSGIQSQYF

J gene: TRBJ2-2
D gene: NA
clone size: NA
V gene: TRBV11-2
CDR3 DNA: TGTGCCAGCAGCTTACAAAACACCGGGGAGCTGTTTTTT
CDR3 protein: CASSLQNTGELFF

J gene: TRBJ1-4
D gene: NA
clone size: NA
V gene: TRBV30
CDR3 DNA: TGTGCCTGGAGTGGCCTTTCGGGGAGTGGTGAAAAACTGTTTTTT
CDR3 protein: CAWSGLSGSGEKLFF

J gene: TRBJ2-1
D gene: TRBD2
clone size: NA
V gene: TRBV29-1
CDR3 DNA: TGCAGCGTTGTAAGCAGCGGGAAGCGACCCCCCTACAATGAGCAGTTCTTC
CDR3 protein: CSVVSSGKRPPYNEQFF

J gene: TRBJ2-6
D gene: NA
clone size: NA
V gene: TRBV30
CDR3 DNA: TGTGCCTGTCCGCAGAGGCTCTCTGGGGCCAACGTCCTGACTTTC
CDR3 protein: CACPQRLSGANVLTF

J gene: TRBJ2-5
D gene: NA
clone size: NA
V gene: TRBV7-9
CDR3 DNA: TGTGCCAGCAGCGGCGGGTGGACGTATCTAAAAGAGACCCAGTACTTC
CDR3 protein: CASSGGWTYLKETQYF

J gene: TRBJ2-5
D gene: NA
clone size: few
V gene: TRBV5-4
CDR3 DNA: TGTGCCAGCAGCTCTGCTGGCGGGGAGACCCAGTACTTC
CDR3 protein: CASSSAGGETQYF

J gene: TRBJ2-7
D gene: NA
clone size: NA
V gene: TRBV30
CDR3 DNA: TGTGCCTGTGGGGCTAGCGATTACGAGCAGTACTTC
CDR3 protein: CACGASDYEQYF

J gene: TRBJ2-1
D gene: NA
clone size: few
V gene: TRBV29-1
CDR3 DNA: TGCAGCACCGCGGGCGAGGGATTTGAGCAGTTCTTC
CDR3 protein: CSTAGEGFEQFF

J gene: TRBJ2-1
D gene: NA
clone size: few
V gene: TRBV29-1
CDR3 DNA: TGCAGCGTTGACGATGGCGGCGATGAGCAGTTCTTC
CDR3 protein: CSVDDGGDEQFF

J gene: TRBJ2-7
D gene: NA
clone size: few
V gene: TRBV7-9
CDR3 DNA: TGTGCCAGCAGCTTACGCAGGTACGACGAGCAGTACTTC
CDR3 protein: CASSLRRYDEQYF

J gene: TRBJ2-7
D gene: TRBD2
clone size: NA
V gene: TRBV7-9
CDR3 DNA: TGTGCCAGCAGCCCGCGGGGAATGCGGGAGTACGAGCAGTACTTC
CDR3 protein: CASSPRGMREYEQYF

J gene: TRBJ2-3
D gene: NA
clone size: few
V gene: TRBV7-3
CDR3 DNA: TGTGCCAGCAGCTTAAATGGGCTAGCTGAGACAGATACGCAGTATTTT
CDR3 protein: CASSLNGLAETDTQYF

J gene: TRBJ2-6
D gene: NA
clone size: NA
V gene: TRBV7-8
CDR3 DNA: TGTGCCAGCAGCCCCGCCGGCGGGACTGGGGCCAACGTCCTGACTTTC
CDR3 protein: CASSPAGGTGANVLTF

J gene: TRBJ2-7
D gene: TRBD1
clone size: NA
V gene: TRBV18
CDR3 DNA: TGTGCCAGCTCCAGGGACAGGGCCCCCTACGAGCAGTACTTC
CDR3 protein: CASSRDRAPYEQYF

J gene: TRBJ2-6
D gene: NA
clone size: NA
V gene: TRBV5-4
CDR3 DNA: TGTGCCAGCACTCACGGGGTTCCGCGAGCCAACGTCCTGACTTTC
CDR3 protein: CASTHGVPRANVLTF

J gene: TRBJ2-7
D gene: NA
clone size: NA
V gene: TRBV30
CDR3 DNA: TGTGCCTGGAGTGCCAATTCCCCGACGGGGCAGTACTTC
CDR3 protein: CAWSANSPTGQYF

J gene: TRBJ2-5
D gene: TRBD1
clone size: NA
V gene: TRBV7-2
CDR3 DNA: TGTGCCAGCAGCTTAGCGGACAGGGTAGAGACCCAGTACTTC
CDR3 protein: CASSLADRVETQYF

J gene: TRBJ1-4
D gene: NA
clone size: NA
V gene: TRBV7-8
CDR3 DNA: TGTGCCAGCAGCTTAGCCGGACAGCGATTGGAAAAACTGTTTTTT
CDR3 protein: CASSLAGQRLEKLFF

J gene: TRBJ1-5
D gene: NA
clone size: NA
V gene: TRBV29-1
CDR3 DNA: TGCAGCGTTGAAGACGGGAGCAATCAGCCCCAGCATTTT
CDR3 protein: CSVEDGSNQPQHF

J gene: TRBJ2-6
D gene: NA
clone size: few
V gene: TRBV29-1
CDR3 DNA: TGCAGCGTTCGGGGACACTCTGGGGCCAACGTCCTGACTTTC
CDR3 protein: CSVRGHSGANVLTF

J gene: TRBJ2-1
D gene: NA
clone size: once
V gene: TRBV7-2
CDR3 DNA: TGTGCCAGCAGCTTAGGTTATTTGGGCAGGCCCCTTAACAATGAGCAGTTCTTC
CDR3 protein: CASSLGYLGRPLNNEQFF

J gene: TRBJ1-4
D gene: TRBD1
clone size: NA
V gene: TRBV5-1
CDR3 DNA: TGCGCCAGCAGCCTCGGACAGGGGCTCACTAATGAAAAACTGTTTTTT
CDR3 protein: CASSLGQGLTNEKLFF

J gene: TRBJ2-7
D gene: NA
clone size: few
V gene: TRBV28
CDR3 DNA: TGTGCCAGCATGGGGGTCTCCTACGAGCAGTACTTC
CDR3 protein: CASMGVSYEQYF

J gene: TRBJ1-2
D gene: NA
clone size: NA
V gene: TRBV4-3
CDR3 DNA: TGCGCCAGCAGCCAAGGCCAGGAGAGTACGACAGCCTACACCTTC
CDR3 protein: CASSQGQESTTAYTF

J gene: TRBJ2-7
D gene: NA
clone size: few
V gene: TRBV6-6
CDR3 DNA: TGTGCCAGTCACAACCGAACTAGATCCGAGCAGTACTTC
CDR3 protein: CASHNRTRSEQYF

J gene: TRBJ2-7
D gene: NA
clone size: NA
V gene: TRBV5-1
CDR3 DNA: TGCGCCAGCAGAACCGATTTTGCGGGTGGCGCCTACGAGCAGTACTTC
CDR3 protein: CASRTDFAGGAYEQYF

J gene: TRBJ2-1
D gene: NA
clone size: few
V gene: TRBV2
CDR3 DNA: TGTGCCAGCAGTGAAAGGGCGTATGGTTACAATGAGCAGTTCTTC
CDR3 protein: CASSERAYGYNEQFF